These T cell receptor beta chains were read from a single sample in a study of beta chain features in type 1 diabetes. TCRdb's table, derived via immunoSEQ multiplex PCR, lists solely in-frame clones and lacks some. This table holds 900,000 or so clones, about 17% found once. Source material: naive CD4+ T cells from blood. The receptors stem from a woman between 18 and 29 years old in good health. Both conserved end residues are part of each CDR3. The order of the fields is V gene, D gene, J gene, clone size, CDR3 protein, CDR3 DNA. D genes are given only for firm matches. A clone size is listed for some rows: how often the clone was seen (once, few, many), or a class if it is expanded.

>TRBV25-1|NA|TRBJ2-4|few
CASSDQTMGGFIQYF
TGTGCCAGCAGTGACCAGACTATGGGCGGGTTCATTCAGTACTTC
>TRBV5-8|TRBD1|TRBJ1-5|NA
CASRLTGAIGNQPQHF
TGTGCCAGCAGACTGACAGGGGCGATCGGCAATCAGCCCCAGCATTTT
>TRBV18|TRBD2|TRBJ2-5|few
CASSPEVLAGVTRKETQYF
TGTGCCAGCTCACCCGAGGTCCTAGCGGGGGTGACGCGGAAAGAGACCCAGTACTTC
>TRBV7-2|NA|TRBJ2-1|few
CASSKDYYNEQFF
TGTGCCAGCAGCAAAGACTATTACAATGAGCAGTTCTTC
>TRBV6-6|TRBD1|TRBJ2-6|many
CASEGGTGANVLTF
TGTGCCAGCGAAGGGGGCACTGGGGCCAACGTCCTGACTTTC
>TRBV7-3|NA|TRBJ2-7|NA
CASSYEYYEQYF
TGTGCCAGCAGCTACGAGTACTACGAGCAGTACTTC
>TRBV4-1|NA|TRBJ1-5|NA
CASRPQGGGQPQHF
TGCGCCAGCAGGCCTCAAGGAGGAGGTCAGCCCCAGCATTTT
>TRBV21-1|NA|TRBJ1-2|NA
CASIYRGPVNYGYTF
TGTGCCAGCATCTACAGGGGCCCCGTTAACTATGGCTACACCTTC
>TRBV9|NA|TRBJ2-1|NA
CASSVGPVEYNEQFF
TGTGCCAGCAGCGTAGGCCCGGTGGAATACAATGAGCAGTTCTTC
>TRBV19|NA|TRBJ1-2|few
CASSITGGQGNYGYTF
TGTGCCAGTAGCATCACGGGAGGGCAGGGCAACTATGGCTACACCTTC
>TRBV11-2|TRBD1|TRBJ2-5|NA
CASSLGQGAETQYF
TGTGCCAGCAGCCTGGGACAGGGAGCAGAGACCCAGTACTTC
>TRBV9|NA|TRBJ2-7|NA
CASSPSGRDYEQYF
TGTGCCAGCAGCCCTTCCGGGCGGGATTACGAGCAGTACTTC
>TRBV10-3|NA|TRBJ2-6|few
CAISGYSGANVLTF
TGTGCCATCAGTGGCTACTCTGGGGCCAACGTCCTGACTTTC
>TRBV9|NA|TRBJ2-1|NA
CASSGRGSTAYNEQFF
TGTGCCAGCAGCGGAAGGGGTTCCACAGCCTACAATGAGCAGTTCTTC
>TRBV10-3|TRBD1|TRBJ1-1|NA
CAISKTDRESEAFF
TGTGCCATCAGCAAGACGGACAGGGAGTCTGAAGCTTTCTTT
>TRBV6-6|NA|TRBJ2-7|NA
CASSYGGTFYEQYF
TGTGCCAGCAGTTACGGCGGGACTTTCTACGAGCAGTACTTC
>TRBV10-3|NA|TRBJ2-1|NA
CAISDPRSLALNNEQFF
TGTGCCATCAGTGACCCTCGGAGCCTAGCACTAAACAATGAGCAGTTCTTC
>TRBV18|NA|TRBJ2-1|few
CASSPTRDEQFF
TGTGCCAGCTCACCTACTAGAGATGAGCAGTTCTTC
>TRBV5-1|NA|TRBJ2-1|NA
CASSLGNYEQFF
TGCGCCAGCAGCTTGGGTAACTATGAGCAGTTCTTC
>TRBV19|TRBD1|TRBJ2-7|NA
CASRPGTGPNRKYF
TGTGCCAGTAGACCCGGGACAGGGCCTAATCGGAAGTACTTC
>TRBV7-8|TRBD1|TRBJ2-3|few
CASSRDRGADTQYF
TGTGCCAGCAGCCGAGACAGGGGGGCAGATACGCAGTATTTT
>TRBV5-4|NA|TRBJ2-5|few
CASSLQGTETQYF
TGTGCCAGCAGCTTGCAGGGGACGGAGACCCAGTACTTC
>TRBV9|TRBD2|TRBJ2-5|NA
CASSVGGEGETQYF
TGTGCCAGCAGCGTAGGTGGGGAGGGGGAGACCCAGTACTTC
>TRBV18|TRBD2|TRBJ2-5|few
CASSLGLAGETQYF
TGTGCCAGCTCACTGGGACTAGCGGGAGAGACCCAGTACTTC
>TRBV7-2|NA|TRBJ2-3|few
CASSNQGPLHDTQYF
TGTGCCAGCAGCAACCAGGGACCACTTCACGATACGCAGTATTTT
>TRBV9|NA|TRBJ2-2|NA
CASSTRSFGTGELFF
TGTGCCAGCAGCACCCGGTCGTTCGGCACCGGGGAGCTGTTTTTT
>TRBV15|NA|TRBJ2-1|few
CATSRDQWRLEQFF
TGTGCCACCAGCAGAGATCAGTGGAGGTTGGAGCAGTTCTTC
>TRBV9|TRBD2|TRBJ2-3|few
CASSVTSGRMWTDTQYF
TGTGCCAGCAGCGTTACTAGCGGGAGGATGTGGACAGATACGCAGTATTTT
>TRBV28|TRBD2|TRBJ2-1|NA
CASSLSASGGKNEQFF
TGTGCCAGCAGTTTATCGGCTAGCGGAGGGAAGAATGAGCAGTTCTTC
>TRBV5-1|TRBD2|TRBJ2-7|NA
CASSALREVNYEQYF
TGCGCCAGCAGCGCCCTCCGGGAGGTAAACTACGAGCAGTACTTC
>TRBV15|NA|TRBJ2-5|NA
CATSREPSGLETQYF
TGTGCCACCAGCAGAGAACCCAGCGGCTTAGAGACCCAGTACTTC
>TRBV10-1|TRBD1|TRBJ1-1|few
CASSEGTGVNTEAFF
TGCGCCAGCAGTGAAGGTACAGGGGTAAACACTGAAGCTTTCTTT
>TRBV28|NA|TRBJ1-2|NA
CASSFVGRTPGYGYTF
TGTGCCAGCAGTTTCGTGGGCAGGACACCTGGCTATGGCTACACCTTC
>TRBV7-9|NA|TRBJ2-5|few
CASSFRETQYF
TGTGCCAGCAGCTTTAGGGAGACCCAGTACTTC
>TRBV28|NA|TRBJ1-2|NA
CASSSLGSTDYGYTF
TGTGCCAGCAGTTCATTGGGGTCGACAGACTATGGCTACACCTTC
>TRBV7-2|NA|TRBJ2-1|NA
CASSPLTAYNEQFF
TGTGCCAGCAGTCCCCTGACAGCCTACAATGAGCAGTTCTTC
>TRBV21-1|NA|TRBJ2-7|NA
CASSKGWGARYEQYF
TGTGCCAGCAGCAAAGGCTGGGGGGCTCGGTACGAGCAGTACTTC
>TRBV29-1|NA|TRBJ2-7|NA
CSVEETGAKYF
TGCAGCGTTGAAGAAACAGGTGCGAAGTACTTC
>TRBV5-4|NA|TRBJ2-3|NA
CASSLAGTGKDTQYF
TGTGCCAGCAGCTTGGCCGGGACCGGGAAAGATACGCAGTATTTT
>TRBV7-6|NA|TRBJ2-3|few
CASSPKAGTDTQYF
TGTGCCAGCAGCCCCAAGGCAGGCACAGATACGCAGTATTTT
>TRBV9|NA|TRBJ2-1|few
CASSVAEYNEQFF
TGTGCCAGCAGCGTAGCGGAGTACAATGAGCAGTTCTTC
>TRBV6-6|NA|TRBJ1-2|few
CASSYGRGSGYTF
TGTGCCAGCAGTTACGGAAGAGGCAGTGGCTACACCTTC
>TRBV5-4|NA|TRBJ2-5|NA
CASSLGREETQYF
TGTGCCAGCAGCTTGGGAAGGGAGGAGACCCAGTACTTC
>TRBV7-2|TRBD2|TRBJ2-7|NA
CASSWTSGDSYEQYF
TGTGCCAGCAGCTGGACTAGCGGAGACTCCTACGAGCAGTACTTC
>TRBV10-3|TRBD2|TRBJ2-3|NA
CATSSSGSPSTDTQYF
TGTGCCACTTCATCTAGCGGGTCTCCTAGCACAGATACGCAGTATTTT
>TRBV25-1|NA|TRBJ2-7|NA
CASSENYEQYF
TGTGCCAGCAGTGAAAACTACGAGCAGTACTTC
>TRBV28|NA|TRBJ1-1|NA
CASSLLIGLGMNTEAFF
TGTGCCAGCAGTTTATTGATCGGGCTCGGGATGAACACTGAAGCTTTCTTT
>TRBV15|TRBD2|TRBJ2-5|NA
CATSRPPGLAGGPHSETQYF
TGTGCCACCAGCAGGCCTCCGGGACTAGCGGGAGGGCCTCATTCCGAGACCCAGTACTTC
>TRBV28|NA|TRBJ1-1|NA
CASGLGTGRTEAFF
TGTGCCAGCGGACTCGGGACGGGGAGAACTGAAGCTTTCTTT
>TRBV7-2|NA|TRBJ2-2|NA
CASSLVSGAYTGELFF
TGTGCCAGCAGCTTAGTCTCCGGAGCCTACACCGGGGAGCTGTTTTTT
>TRBV7-2|NA|TRBJ1-2|NA
CASSSGTTPRGYGYTF
TGTGCCAGCAGCTCCGGGACGACCCCCCGCGGCTATGGCTACACCTTC
>TRBV5-6|TRBD2|TRBJ2-3|NA
CASSYLPSGSDTQYF
TGTGCCAGCAGCTACCTACCTAGCGGGTCAGATACGCAGTATTTT
>TRBV28|TRBD2|TRBJ2-3|once
CASSPLPGLAGVIDTQYF
TGTGCCAGCAGTCCCTTACCCGGACTAGCGGGAGTGATAGATACGCAGTATTTT
>TRBV4-1|TRBD1|TRBJ1-4|NA
CASSSTGVGNEKLFF
TGCGCCAGCAGTTCCACAGGGGTCGGTAATGAAAAACTGTTTTTT
>TRBV23-1|NA|TRBJ1-1|few
CASSQAQAGKNTEAFF
TGCGCCAGCAGTCAAGCCCAGGCGGGGAAGAACACTGAAGCTTTCTTT
>TRBV19|NA|TRBJ2-2|few
CASSMVGVNTGELFF
TGTGCCAGTAGTATGGTAGGGGTCAACACCGGGGAGCTGTTTTTT
>TRBV27|TRBD1|TRBJ1-4|NA
CASSPGQDNEKLFF
TGTGCCAGCAGCCCAGGACAGGACAATGAAAAACTGTTTTTT